These 4 T cell receptor beta chains share one sample of origin, sequenced in a study of blood T cells in healthy people across ages. The second PCR ran about 6 to 11 cycles with a sample-barcoded 5' primer and J-beta primers. TCRdb re-called the 5' RACE reads with MiXCR, one entry per CDR3 protein. The table includes about 1,000,000 distinct CDR3 sequences, 35% to 50% detected once. The sample comprised blood. The receptors derive from an older woman in good health.

This clonotype has more than one count but fewer than ten. Here the CDR3 reads CASRKDAGGGSYEQYF. CDR3 nucleotide sequence: TGTGCCAGTAGGAAGGATGCGGGAGGGGGCTCCTACGAGCAGTACTTC. The chain has TRBV19 and TRBJ2-7; 9 positions match TRBD2. Trimming removed 6 bases from V and 0 bases from J; junction bases left unmatched: 9. This CDR3 has 16 amino acids. The V gene's germline CDR1 is LNHDA and CDR2 SQIVND (reference sequence).

With respect to this clonotype: Because it lacks the conserved phenylalanine or tryptophan at the end, this CDR3 is likely a read error. This chain uses TRBV13 with TRBJ2-7; the D gene is possibly TRBD1 (5 bases). Deletions cut 5 bases from V and 0 bases from J, with 8 bases between. CDR1 is PRHDT, CDR2 FYEKMQ, per germline (reference sequence). The CDR3 runs to 13 residues. CDR3 bases: TGTGCCAGCAGCCCCAGGGCCTCCTACGAGCAGTACCTC. The encoded protein is CASSPRASYEQYL.

V is TRBV28 and J is TRBJ1-5; TRBD1 might be the D (5 bases). Germline V CDR1 and CDR2: MDHEN, SYDVKM. This CDR3 has 15 residues. The V gene lost 7 bases and the J gene lost 0 bases, with 13 bases spanning the gap. The CDR3: CASKPPGTSNQPQHF. In nucleotides, the CDR3 is TGTGCCAGCAAGCCCCCCGGGACTAGCAATCAGCCCCAGCATTTT.

This clonotype has just a few counts. This chain links TRBV7-2 with TRBJ1-3, with D possibly being TRBD1 (5 bases). CDR1 and CDR2 from the germline V gene are SGHTA and FQGNSA. The V and J ends lost 5 bases and 0 bases respectively, with 8 bases between them. The CDR3 has 14 residues. The CDR3 region is CASSRQGSGNTIYF. In DNA form, the CDR3 reads TGTGCCAGCAGCCGGCAGGGCTCTGGAAACACCATATATTTT.